What follows are 26 T cell receptor beta chains derived from one specimen sequenced in a study of neurological immune-mediated disorders. TCRdb passed the 5' RACE reads through MiXCR, listing each CDR3 protein once. Of approximately 77,000 distinct CDR3 sequences listed, around 9.9% are singletons. The sequenced material came from PBMCs. These receptors all stem from a man aged 45-65 years in good health.

Ten or more counts support this clonotype. The V and J genes are TRBV6-1 and TRBJ1-2; tentative D call: TRBD1 (6 bases). V lost 2 bases to trimming and J lost 7 bases, with 14 bases between them. Germline V lookup: CDR1 MNHNS, CDR2 SASEGT. The CDR3 has 14 residues. In DNA, the CDR3 is TGTGCCAGCAGTGAAATTCGGGGGCAGGCTGGCTACACCTTC. Its protein product is CASSEIRGQAGYTF.

This clonotype was seen many times. V usage is TRBV5-6 and J usage is TRBJ2-7; D unclear. The CDR3 contains 14 residues. Trimming cost V 0 bases and J 5 bases, with 12 bases left between them. CDR1 and CDR2 (germline): SGHDT, YYEEEE. The CDR3 here is CASSLGAGRDEQYF. CDR3 coding DNA: TGTGCCAGCAGCTTGGGGGCAGGTCGGGACGAGCAGTACTTC.

This clonotype was seen repeatedly, ten times or more. The chain has TRBV20-1 and TRBJ1-1; D gene unclear. Trimming cost V 0 bases and J 4 bases, with 12 bases left between them. Per germline, CDR1 DFQATT and CDR2 SNEGSKA (reference sequence). The CDR3 consists of 14 residues. Here the CDR3 reads CSARDLRRATEAFF. The CDR3 DNA reads TGCAGTGCTAGAGATCTTAGACGGGCCACTGAAGCTTTCTTT.

This clonotype was seen at least ten times. The rearrangement uses TRBV11-3 and TRBJ2-1, with a tentative D call TRBD1 (5 bases). The V end was cut by 0 bases, the J end by 2 bases, with 11 bases between. The CDR3 is 16 amino acids. CDR1 and CDR2 from the germline V gene are SGHNT and YENEEA. CDR3 nucleotides: TGTGCCAGCAGCTTAGAGGGGCAGCCACCCTACAATGAGCAGTTCTTC. This gives the protein CASSLEGQPPYNEQFF. The whole variable domain, filled in from reference TRBV11-3 and TRBJ2-1, reads EAGVVQSPRYKIIEKKQPVAFWCNPISGHNTLYWYLQNLGQGPELLIRYENEEAVDDSQLPKDRFSAERLKGVDSTLKIQPAELGDSAVYLCASSLEGQPPYNEQFFGPGTRLTVL.

Many counts were recorded for this clonotype. In DNA, the CDR3 is TGCAGCGTTGGAGGGACCCGCGATTCACCCCTCCACTTT. Protein product: CSVGGTRDSPLHF. The rearrangement joins TRBV29-1 to TRBJ1-6, with D possibly being TRBD1 (5 bases). Germline V CDR1 and CDR2: SQVTM, ANQGSEA. The CDR3 contains 13 residues. Trimming pared 4 bases from V and 8 bases from J, leaving 12 bases between. Supplemented by reference TRBV29-1 and TRBJ1-6, the full variable domain reads SAVISQKPSRDICQRGTSLTIQCQVDSQVTMMFWYRQQPGQSLTLIATANQGSEATYESGFVIDKFPISRPNLTFSTLTVSNMSPEDSSIYLCSVGGTRDSPLHFGNGTRLTVT.

The sample holds many counts of this clonotype. The chain links TRBV5-6 to TRBJ2-2; D is undetermined. Germline V gene lookup returns CDR1 SGHDT and CDR2 YYEEEE. V lost 1 base and J 7 bases, leaving 5 bases between the germline ends. The CDR3 sequence is 12 residues long. The CDR3 bases are TGTGCCAGCAGCTTGTCTGTCGGGGAGCTGTTTTTT. As protein: CASSLSVGELFF.

The chain recombines TRBV6-5 with TRBJ2-7, with D possibly being TRBD2 (5 bases). V was shortened by 2 bases and J by 2 bases, with 13 bases between the two germline ends. The CDR3 runs to 15 residues. The germline V gene encodes CDR1 MNHEY and CDR2 SVGAGI. DNA of the CDR3: TGTGCCAGCAGTTACCGGAGCGGCAGGACCTACGAGCAGTACTTC. Translating it yields CASSYRSGRTYEQYF.

This clonotype was counted at least ten times. The gene calls are TRBV4-3 and TRBJ1-2, with 8 positions matching TRBD1. Germline V lookup: CDR1 LGHNA, CDR2 YSLEER. The V gene end was trimmed by 4 bases and the J gene end by 8 bases; junction bases not matched to a gene: 18. The CDR3 runs to 17 residues. Here the CDR3 DNA reads TGCGCCAGCAGCCCCGGGCAGGGGGCGACCCTACCGGGCGGCTACACCTTC. Translation: CASSPGQGATLPGGYTF.

This clonotype was detected many times. This sequence joins TRBV29-1 and TRBJ2-1; TRBD2 is a possible D gene (5 bases). With 4 bases removed from V and 8 bases from J, the gap between germline ends came to 12 bases. The germline CDR1 and CDR2 sequences are SQVTM and ANQGSEA. There are 12 residues in the CDR3. The CDR3 nucleotides read TGCAGCGTTGCGAGGGCGGTGTATGAGCAGTTCTTC. This codes for CSVARAVYEQFF.

V is TRBV5-1 and J is TRBJ2-7; 7 nucleotides agree with TRBD2. Per the germline V gene, CDR1 is SGHRS and CDR2 is YFSETQ. The CDR3 covers 18 residues. J gave up 3 bases and V 3 bases, and 18 bases lay outside the gene matches. CDR3 residues: CASSSRLDPSGAHYEQYF. In DNA form, the CDR3 reads TGCGCCAGCAGCTCCCGGCTCGACCCTAGCGGAGCGCACTACGAGCAGTACTTC.

This clonotype was seen ten or more times. CDR3 DNA sequence: TGTGCCAGCAGTATCGGACAGGTAGATCAGCCCCAGCATTTT. Translation: CASSIGQVDQPQHF. This chain links TRBV2 with TRBJ1-5; 7 bases map to TRBD1. The V gene end was trimmed by 5 bases and the J gene end by 5 bases; junction bases not matched to a gene: 6. The length of the CDR3 is 14 residues. Germline V gene lookup returns CDR1 SNHLY and CDR2 FYNNEI.

This clonotype was counted many times. The rearrangement joins TRBV20-1 to TRBJ2-7; 9 positions agree with TRBD2. V lost 0 bases to trimming and J lost 3 bases; unmatched junction nucleotides: 9. The germline V gene encodes CDR1 DFQATT and CDR2 SNEGSKA (reference sequence). There are 16 residues in the CDR3. CDR3 sequence reads: CSARERRASGVYEQYF. DNA of the CDR3: TGCAGTGCTAGAGAAAGGCGGGCTAGCGGGGTCTACGAGCAGTACTTC.

In this sample, this clonotype turned up a few times. The V gene is TRBV2, the J gene TRBJ1-3; possibly TRBD1 for D (6 bases). The CDR3 covers 15 residues. The V end was cut by 5 bases, the J end by 0 bases, with 11 bases between. Germline CDR1 SNHLY, CDR2 FYNNEI. The CDR3 bases are TGTGCCAGCAGTCCGGGACACAACTCTGGAAACACCATATATTTT. Translating it yields CASSPGHNSGNTIYF. Combining the CDR3 with reference TRBV2 and TRBJ1-3 gives the whole variable domain EPEVTQTPSHQVTQMGQEVILRCVPISNHLYFYWYRQILGQKVEFLVSFYNNEISEKSEIFDDQFSVERPDGSNFTLKIRSTKLEDSAMYFCASSPGHNSGNTIYFGEGSWLTVV.

At least ten counts were recorded for this clonotype. The V call is TRBV5-1, the J call TRBJ2-1, with 7 bases aligning to TRBD2. The CDR3 has 15 residues. Per the germline V gene, CDR1 is SGHRS and CDR2 is YFSETQ. The V segment lost 5 bases and the J segment 0 bases; nucleotides outside the gene matches: 5. CDR3 in amino acids: CASRGGGSSYNEQFF. DNA for the CDR3: TGCGCCAGCAGGGGAGGCGGGAGCTCCTACAATGAGCAGTTCTTC.

This clonotype has ten or more counts. This chain joins TRBV28 and TRBJ2-7, with 7 bases lining up with TRBD2. CDR1 is MDHEN, CDR2 SYDVKM, per germline. The CDR3 totals 14 residues. J lost 2 bases, V lost 7 bases, and 8 bases had no gene match. In DNA form, the CDR3 reads TGTGCCAGCAAACCAGCGGGGCTCGCCTACGAGCAGTACTTC. Translated, it gives CASKPAGLAYEQYF.

The chain couples TRBV6-1 to TRBJ2-7, with D hard to call. V lost 4 bases, J lost 4 bases, and 5 bases lay in between. The CDR3 spans 11 residues. The germline CDR1 and CDR2 sequences are MNHNS and SASEGT. The CDR3 DNA reads as TGTGCCAGCAGTGGCGTATACGAGCAGTACTTC. It is translated as CASSGVYEQYF.

The sample holds many counts of this clonotype. V and J are TRBV7-9 and TRBJ1-4, with TRBD1 as a possible D gene (5 bases). V dropped 1 base and J dropped 7 bases, with 13 bases sitting between them. The CDR3 is made up of 15 amino acids. The germline V gene has CDR1 SEHNR and CDR2 FQNEAQ (reference sequence). The CDR3 DNA reads as TGTGCCAGCAGCTTAGGCGGGGCGCGGGGTGAAAAACTGTTTTTT. This translates into CASSLGGARGEKLFF.

At least ten counts were recorded for this clonotype. The chain uses TRBV20-1 and TRBJ2-1; no clear D gene. The CDR3 extends over 13 amino acids. V shed 7 bases and J shed 7 bases, with 17 bases lying between them. Germline lookup yields CDR1 DFQATT and CDR2 SNEGSKA (reference sequence). In DNA, the CDR3 is TGCAGTGTCCATCACCCGGACCGTAATGAGCAGTTCTTC. This gives the protein CSVHHPDRNEQFF.

In this sample, this clonotype turned up many times. The genes are TRBV12-3 or TRBV12-4 and TRBJ1-6; D is perhaps TRBD1 (6 bases). V was clipped by 6 bases and J by 10 bases, with 16 bases between them. The CDR3 length is 14 residues. This CDR3 is CASSPGVLKSPLHF. DNA for the CDR3: TGTGCCAGCAGCCCAGGGGTTTTGAAATCACCCCTCCACTTT.

This clonotype was recorded at least ten times. This chain joins TRBV25-1 and TRBJ2-7, with TRBD1 matching over 10 bases. V lost 3 bases, J lost 5 bases, and 7 bases stayed unmatched. Germline CDR1 and CDR2: MGHDK and SYGVNS. This CDR3 spans 15 amino acids. CDR3 sequence reads: CASSEPGQGVHEQYF. The CDR3 nucleotides read TGTGCCAGCAGTGAGCCTGGACAGGGGGTACACGAGCAGTACTTC.

This clonotype was detected many times. The chain has TRBV9 and TRBJ2-1; 8 nucleotides align to TRBD1. The trim removed 4 bases at V and 5 bases at J, leaving 11 bases unmatched. The CDR3 length is 16 residues. Germline V gene sequence: CDR1 SGDLS, CDR2 YYNGEE. The CDR3 loop reads CASSYFDRGRNNEQFF. The CDR3, as DNA: TGTGCCAGCAGCTATTTTGACAGGGGCCGAAACAATGAGCAGTTCTTC.

This clonotype was seen many times. The CDR3 DNA reads as TGTGCCAGCAGCCGCAAACCCGGGACAGGGAACACTGAAGCTTTCTTT. Protein: CASSRKPGTGNTEAFF. V gene TRBV6-6 combines with J gene TRBJ1-1; 8 positions match TRBD1. Per germline, CDR1 MNHNY and CDR2 SVGAGI (reference sequence). V lost 6 bases and J lost 1; bases outside the gene matches: 10. The CDR3 has 16 amino acids.

This clonotype was counted at least ten times. The V call is TRBV4-1, the J call TRBJ1-5, with D uncertain. Germline V lookup: CDR1 MGHRA, CDR2 YSYEKL. Deletions cut 0 bases from V and 6 bases from J, with 6 bases between. The CDR3 is 13 residues long. This chain's CDR3 is CASSQDHLQPQHF. The CDR3 DNA reads as TGCGCCAGCAGCCAAGACCATCTTCAGCCCCAGCATTTT.

This clonotype was seen at least ten times. The chain couples TRBV15 to TRBJ2-6; 8 bases are a match to TRBD1. The length of the CDR3 is 18 residues. Germline trimming cut 8 bases from V and 1 base from J; bases unmatched to any gene: 13. CDR1 is LNHNV and CDR2 is YYDKDF in the germline V gene (reference sequence). The CDR3 here is CATGQGALVGSGANVLTF. For the CDR3, the DNA is TGTGCCACCGGACAGGGTGCGCTTGTCGGGTCTGGGGCCAACGTCCTGACTTTC.

The genes are TRBV10-3 and TRBJ2-7; 7 nucleotides match TRBD1. This CDR3 has 16 amino acids. V lost 0 bases to trimming and J lost 0 bases; unmatched junction nucleotides: 5. Germline CDR1 ENHRY, CDR2 SYGVKD. The CDR3 coding sequence is TGTGCCATCAGTGAGTCGAGACAGGGTGGCTCCTACGAGCAGTACTTC. This sequence encodes CAISESRQGGSYEQYF.

The chain joins TRBV29-1 to TRBJ2-1; TRBD2 might be the D (5 bases). The CDR3 runs to 13 residues. The germline V gene has CDR1 SQVTM and CDR2 ANQGSEA. With 0 bases removed from V and 5 bases from J, the gap between germline ends came to 8 bases. The CDR3 region is CSVEDLEDNEQFF. The DNA of the CDR3 is TGCAGCGTTGAAGATCTGGAGGACAATGAGCAGTTCTTC.